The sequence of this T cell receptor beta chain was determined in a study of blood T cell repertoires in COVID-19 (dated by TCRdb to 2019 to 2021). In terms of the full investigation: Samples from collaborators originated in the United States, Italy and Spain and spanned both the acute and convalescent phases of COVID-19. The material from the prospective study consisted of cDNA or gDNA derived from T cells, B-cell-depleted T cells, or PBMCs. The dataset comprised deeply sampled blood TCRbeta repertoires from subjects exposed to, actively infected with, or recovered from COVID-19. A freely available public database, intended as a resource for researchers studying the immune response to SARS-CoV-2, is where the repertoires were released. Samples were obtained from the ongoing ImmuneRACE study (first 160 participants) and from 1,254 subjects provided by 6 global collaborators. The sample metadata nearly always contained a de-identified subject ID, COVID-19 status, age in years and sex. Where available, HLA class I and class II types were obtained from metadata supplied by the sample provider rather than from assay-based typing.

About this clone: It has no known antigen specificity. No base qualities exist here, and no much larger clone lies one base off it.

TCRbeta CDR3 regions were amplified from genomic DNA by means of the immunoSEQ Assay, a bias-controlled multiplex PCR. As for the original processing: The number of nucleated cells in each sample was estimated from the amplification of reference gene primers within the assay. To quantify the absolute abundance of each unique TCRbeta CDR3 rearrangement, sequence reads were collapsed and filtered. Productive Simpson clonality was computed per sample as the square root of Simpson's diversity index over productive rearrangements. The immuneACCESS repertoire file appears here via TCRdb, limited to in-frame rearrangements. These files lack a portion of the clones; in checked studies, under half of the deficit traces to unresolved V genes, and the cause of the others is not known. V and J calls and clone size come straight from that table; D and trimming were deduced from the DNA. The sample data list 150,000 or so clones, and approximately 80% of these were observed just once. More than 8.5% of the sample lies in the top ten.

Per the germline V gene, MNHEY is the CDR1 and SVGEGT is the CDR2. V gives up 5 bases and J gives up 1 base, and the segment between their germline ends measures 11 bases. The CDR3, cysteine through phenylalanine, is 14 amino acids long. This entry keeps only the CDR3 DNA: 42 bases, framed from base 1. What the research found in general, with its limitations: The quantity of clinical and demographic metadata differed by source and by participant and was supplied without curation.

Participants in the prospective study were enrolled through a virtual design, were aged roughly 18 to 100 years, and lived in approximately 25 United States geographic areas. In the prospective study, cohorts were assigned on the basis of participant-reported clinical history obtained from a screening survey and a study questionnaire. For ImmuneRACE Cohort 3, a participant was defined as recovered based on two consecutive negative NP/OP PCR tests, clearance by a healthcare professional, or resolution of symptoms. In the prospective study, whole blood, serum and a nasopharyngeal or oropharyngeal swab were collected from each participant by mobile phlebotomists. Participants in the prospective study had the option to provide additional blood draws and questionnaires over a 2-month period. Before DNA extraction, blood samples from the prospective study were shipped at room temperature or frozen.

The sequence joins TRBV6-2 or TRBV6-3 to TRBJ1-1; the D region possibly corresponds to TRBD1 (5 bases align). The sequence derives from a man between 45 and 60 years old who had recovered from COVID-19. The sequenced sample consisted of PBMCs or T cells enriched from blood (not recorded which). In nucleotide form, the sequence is TGTGCCAGCAGTCGGGCCGACAGGAACACTGAAGCTTTCTTT. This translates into CASSRADRNTEAFF.